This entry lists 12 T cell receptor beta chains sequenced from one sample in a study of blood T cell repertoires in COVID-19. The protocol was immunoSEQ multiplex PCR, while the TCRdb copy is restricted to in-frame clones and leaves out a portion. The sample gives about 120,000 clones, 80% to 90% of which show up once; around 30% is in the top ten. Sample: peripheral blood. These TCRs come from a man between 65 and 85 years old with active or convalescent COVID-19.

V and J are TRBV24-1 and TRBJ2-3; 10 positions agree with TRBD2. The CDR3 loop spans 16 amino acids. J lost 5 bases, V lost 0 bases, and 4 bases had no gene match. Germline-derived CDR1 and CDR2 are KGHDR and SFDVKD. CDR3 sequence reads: CATSDLTSGARDTQYF. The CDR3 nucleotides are TGTGCCACCAGTGATTTGACTAGCGGGGCGCGAGATACGCAGTATTTT.

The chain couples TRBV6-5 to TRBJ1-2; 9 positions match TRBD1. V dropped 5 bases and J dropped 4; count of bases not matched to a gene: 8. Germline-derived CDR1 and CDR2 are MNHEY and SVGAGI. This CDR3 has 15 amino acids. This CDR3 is CASSLPGQGFYGYTF. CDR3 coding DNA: TGTGCCAGCAGTCTTCCGGGACAGGGCTTCTATGGCTACACCTTC.

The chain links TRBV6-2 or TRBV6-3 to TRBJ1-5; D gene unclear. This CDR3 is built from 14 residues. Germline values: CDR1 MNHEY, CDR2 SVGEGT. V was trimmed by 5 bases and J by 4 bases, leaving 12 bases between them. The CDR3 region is CASSAGSFNQPQHF. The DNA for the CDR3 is TGTGCCAGCAGTGCGGGGAGTTTTAATCAGCCCCAGCATTTT.

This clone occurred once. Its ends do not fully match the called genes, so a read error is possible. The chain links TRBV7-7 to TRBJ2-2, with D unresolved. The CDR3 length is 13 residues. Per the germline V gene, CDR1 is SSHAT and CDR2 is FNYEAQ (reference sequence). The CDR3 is CASSLESTGELFF. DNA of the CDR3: TGTGCTAGCAGCTTAGAATCGACGGGTGAGCTGTTTTTT.

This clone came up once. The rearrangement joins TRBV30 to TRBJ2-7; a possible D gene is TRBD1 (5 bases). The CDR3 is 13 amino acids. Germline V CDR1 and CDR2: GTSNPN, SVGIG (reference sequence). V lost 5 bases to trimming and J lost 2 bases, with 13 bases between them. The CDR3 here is CAWSQGVTYEQYF. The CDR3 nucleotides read TGTGCCTGGTCGCAGGGTGTGACCTACGAGCAGTACTTC.

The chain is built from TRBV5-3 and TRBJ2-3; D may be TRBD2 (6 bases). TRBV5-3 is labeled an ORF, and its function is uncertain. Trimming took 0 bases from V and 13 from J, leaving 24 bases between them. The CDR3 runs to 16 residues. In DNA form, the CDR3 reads TGTGCCAGAAGCTTGGGTTGGGGAGGACCCAGTTCTAGTAAGTATTTT. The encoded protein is CARSLGWGGPSSSKYF.

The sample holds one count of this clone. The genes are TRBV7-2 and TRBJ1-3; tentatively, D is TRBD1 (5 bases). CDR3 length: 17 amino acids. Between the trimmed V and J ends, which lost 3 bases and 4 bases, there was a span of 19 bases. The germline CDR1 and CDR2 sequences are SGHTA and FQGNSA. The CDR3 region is CASSFITGGGSGNTIYF. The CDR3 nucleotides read TGTGCCAGCAGCTTCATCACGGGGGGTGGCTCAGGAAACACCATATATTTT.

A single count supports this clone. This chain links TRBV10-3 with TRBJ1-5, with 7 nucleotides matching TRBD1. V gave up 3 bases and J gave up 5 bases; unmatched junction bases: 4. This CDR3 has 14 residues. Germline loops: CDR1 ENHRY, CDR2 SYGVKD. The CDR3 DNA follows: TGTGCCATCAGTGAAGACAGGGATGATCAGCCCCAGCATTTT. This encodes CAISEDRDDQPQHF.

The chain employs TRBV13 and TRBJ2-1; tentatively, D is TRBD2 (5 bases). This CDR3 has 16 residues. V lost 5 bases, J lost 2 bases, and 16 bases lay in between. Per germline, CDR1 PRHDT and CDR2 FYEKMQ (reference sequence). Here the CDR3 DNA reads TGTGCCAGCAGCCCGGTCGAGGGAGCGGCCTACAATGAGCAGTTCTTC. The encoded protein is CASSPVEGAAYNEQFF.

CDR3 protein: CAISERSGGRETQYF. The DNA of the CDR3 is TGTGCCATCAGTGAGAGGTCAGGGGGCCGGGAGACCCAGTACTTC. The chain employs TRBV10-3 and TRBJ2-5; 8 bases align to TRBD1. In germline, CDR1 is ENHRY, CDR2 SYGVKD. J lost 5 bases, V lost 2 bases, and 7 bases had no gene match. This CDR3 spans 15 amino acids.

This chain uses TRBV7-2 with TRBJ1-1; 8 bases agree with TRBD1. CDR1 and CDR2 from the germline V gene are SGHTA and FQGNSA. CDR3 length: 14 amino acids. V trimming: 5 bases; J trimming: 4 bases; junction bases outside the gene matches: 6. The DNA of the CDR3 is TGTGCCAGCAGCCCCTGGACAGGGATCACTGAAGCTTTCTTT. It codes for CASSPWTGITEAFF.

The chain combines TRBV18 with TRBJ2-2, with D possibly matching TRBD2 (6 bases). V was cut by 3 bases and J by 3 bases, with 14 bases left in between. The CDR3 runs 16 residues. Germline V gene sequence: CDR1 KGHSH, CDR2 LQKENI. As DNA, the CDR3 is TGTGCCAGCTCACCTGTCCTAGCGATGGACACCGGGGAGCTGTTTTTT. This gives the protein CASSPVLAMDTGELFF.